The 30 T cell receptor beta chains below all came from one sample that was sequenced in a study of high-grade serous ovarian cancer treatment subgroups. Tumor samples were obtained before definitive surgery or chemotherapy. Sequenced by immunoSEQ multiplex PCR; TCRdb stores in-frame clones only, minus some. The sample lists about 12,000 clones, approximately 88% occurring once. The sample taken for sequencing was tumor tissue. The source of these receptors is a human donor with high-grade serous ovarian cancer.

The V gene is TRBV5-1, the J gene TRBJ2-3; 8 bases align to TRBD1. Germline lookup yields CDR1 SGHRS and CDR2 YFSETQ. The CDR3 length is 15 residues. J lost 3 bases, V lost 7 bases, and 10 bases had no gene match. The CDR3 nucleotides read TGCGCCAGCGCGATCGGACAGGGTGCAACAGATACGCAGTATTTT. Its protein product is CASAIGQGATDTQYF.

The genes are TRBV25-1 and TRBJ2-3; tentative D call: TRBD1 (5 bases). V was pared by 4 bases and J by 5 bases, with 10 bases between. The germline CDR1 and CDR2 sequences are MGHDK and SYGVNS. The CDR3 runs 13 residues. CDR3 loop: CASSGGAEDTQYF. The CDR3 DNA sequence: TGTGCCAGCAGTGGTGGGGCAGAAGATACGCAGTATTTT.

The chain uses TRBV5-8 and TRBJ2-1; 7 nucleotides line up with TRBD1. The V segment lost 3 bases and the J segment 2 bases; nucleotides outside the gene matches: 2. The CDR3 spans 14 residues. CDR1 and CDR2 (germline): SGHTS, YDEGEE. The CDR3 DNA is TGTGCCAGCAGCTCGGGACAGACCTACAATGAGCAGTTCTTC. Encoded protein: CASSSGQTYNEQFF.

The genes are TRBV5-1 and TRBJ2-7; D remains unclear. The V end was cut by 2 bases, the J end by 2 bases, with 8 bases between. Germline assignment: CDR1 SGHRS and CDR2 YFSETQ. This CDR3 has 13 amino acids. The CDR3 spells CASSFRSTYEQYF. CDR3 in DNA: TGCGCCAGCAGCTTTAGGAGTACCTACGAGCAGTACTTC.

This clone was counted only a few times. This sequence joins TRBV7-2 and TRBJ1-5; D call uncertain. Germline-derived CDR1 and CDR2 are SGHTA and FQGNSA. V lost 3 bases and J lost 3, with 6 bases in between. CDR3 length equals 13 residues. The CDR3 DNA sequence: TGTGCCAGCAGCTTGGGCATCAATCAGCCCCAGCATTTT. This sequence encodes CASSLGINQPQHF. The whole variable domain, filled in from reference TRBV7-2 and TRBJ1-5, reads GAGVSQSPSNKVTEKGKDVELRCDPISGHTALYWYRQSLGQGLEFLIYFQGNSAPDKSGLPSDRFSAERTGGSVSTLTIQRTQQEDSAVYLCASSLGINQPQHFGDGTRLSIL.

This clone appeared a few times. The gene calls are TRBV9 and TRBJ1-5; the D gene is possibly TRBD1 (5 bases). Germline CDR1 SGDLS, CDR2 YYNGEE. V shed 0 bases and J shed 2 bases, with 9 bases lying between them. CDR3 size: 15 residues. CDR3 amino acids: CASSVGGGGNQPQHF. For the CDR3, the DNA is TGTGCCAGCAGCGTAGGGGGGGGTGGCAATCAGCCCCAGCATTTT.

This clone has a handful of counts. V usage is TRBV7-2 and J usage is TRBJ1-6, with a weak D call TRBD1 (6 bases). The CDR3 spans 14 residues. Trimming cost V 10 bases and J 4 bases, with 14 bases left between them. CDR1 SGHTA and CDR2 FQGNSA come from the germline V gene. The CDR3 DNA reads TGTGCCACCCAGCCCGGACAGTATAATTCACCCCTCCACTTT. It codes for CATQPGQYNSPLHF.

This chain links TRBV7-9 with TRBJ1-2; a weak D match, TRBD1 (5 bases). The V and J ends lost 6 bases and 2 bases respectively, with 16 bases between them. Per germline, CDR1 SEHNR and CDR2 FQNEAQ (reference sequence). The CDR3 contains 15 residues. This CDR3 reads CASSRLQAPNYGYTF. CDR3 sequence (DNA): TGTGCCAGCAGTCGACTACAGGCGCCAAACTATGGCTACACCTTC. The complete variable domain, with remaining parts taken from reference TRBV7-9 and TRBJ1-2, reads DTGVSQNPRHKITKRGQNVTFRCDPISEHNRLYWYRQTLGQGPEFLTYFQNEAQLEKSRLLSDRFSAERPKGSFSTLEIQRTEQGDSAMYLCASSRLQAPNYGYTFGSGTRLTVV.

This chain links TRBV4-3 with TRBJ2-3; D possibly corresponds to TRBD1 (5 bases). Trimming pared 0 bases from V and 2 bases from J, leaving 12 bases between. The length of the CDR3 is 16 residues. Germline assignment: CDR1 LGHNA and CDR2 YSLEER. The DNA for the CDR3 is TGCGCCAGCAGCCAAGAATTATTAGGGGCCACAGATACGCAGTATTTT. Protein product: CASSQELLGATDTQYF.

The V gene is TRBV7-3, the J gene TRBJ2-2; weak D call: TRBD1 (6 bases). The CDR3 runs to 13 residues. Germline-derived CDR1 and CDR2 are SGHTA and FQGTGA. The V and J ends lost 4 bases and 8 bases respectively, with 11 bases between them. CDR3 nucleotides: TGTGCCAGCAGCTCACAGGGAACGGGGGAGCTGTTTTTT. It encodes CASSSQGTGELFF.

The chain joins TRBV29-1 to TRBJ2-2, with TRBD1 identical over 8 bases. Germline V gene sequence: CDR1 SQVTM, CDR2 ANQGSEA. J lost 3 bases, V lost 5 bases, and 5 bases had no gene match. The CDR3 has 14 amino acids. Here the CDR3 DNA reads TGCAGCGTTAGGGACAGGAGATACACCGGGGAGCTGTTTTTT. Residues: CSVRDRRYTGELFF.

The chain recombines TRBV7-9 with TRBJ1-6; no firm D call. Germline V gene lookup returns CDR1 SEHNR and CDR2 FQNEAQ (reference sequence). The V end lost 1 base, the J end lost 3 bases, and 10 bases lay between the germline ends. The CDR3 extends over 16 amino acids. This CDR3 is CASSLGVGDYNSPLHF. CDR3 in DNA: TGTGCCAGCAGCTTAGGTGTCGGGGACTATAATTCACCCCTCCACTTT.

CDR3: CASSYSVATEAFF. The CDR3 DNA follows: TGTGCCAGCAGTTACTCAGTGGCCACTGAAGCTTTCTTT. The chain has TRBV6-5 and TRBJ1-1; D is uncertain. The CDR3 sequence is 13 residues long. Germline V gene data show CDR1 as MNHEY and CDR2 as SVGAGI. Trimming took off 0 bases at V and 4 bases at J, with 6 bases between the two ends.

The chain carries TRBV7-9 and TRBJ1-2; D unclear. The CDR3 has 14 amino acids. Germline assignment: CDR1 SEHNR and CDR2 FQNEAQ (reference sequence). V was trimmed by 1 base and J by 6 bases, leaving 12 bases between them. The CDR3 bases are TGTGCCAGCAGCTTAGGACGCCAGGCGGATGGCTACACCTTC. Amino acid sequence: CASSLGRQADGYTF.

As to this clone: Other nucleotide sequences in the sample specify the same CDR3. The rearrangement uses TRBV6-5 and TRBJ1-4; no clear D gene. The CDR3 is 14 amino acids. Per the germline V gene, CDR1 is MNHEY and CDR2 is SVGAGI. Trimming stripped 0 bases from V and 4 bases from J, with 6 bases between. Here the CDR3 reads CASSYSKSNEKLFF. CDR3 sequence (DNA): TGTGCCAGCAGTTACTCGAAGAGTAATGAAAAACTGTTTTTT.

The chain employs TRBV7-2 and TRBJ1-3; 8 positions agree with TRBD1. Germline V lookup: CDR1 SGHTA, CDR2 FQGNSA. V was clipped by 6 bases and J by 4 bases; unmatched bases: 5. CDR3 length equals 14 residues. The DNA for the CDR3 is TGTGCCAGCAGAAGGACAGGGCCCGGAAACACCATATATTTT. Its translation: CASRRTGPGNTIYF.

CDR3 loop: CASRYVSGQETQYF. The CDR3 DNA follows: TGTGCCAGCCGCTACGTATCGGGCCAAGAGACCCAGTACTTC. The genes are TRBV11-2 and TRBJ2-5; D unclear. Trimming cost V 8 bases and J 1 base, with 14 bases left between them. CDR1 is SGHAT and CDR2 is FQNNGV in the germline V gene. CDR3 length: 14 amino acids.

This chain links TRBV28 with TRBJ1-5, with D tentatively TRBD1 (6 bases). The V gene lost 3 bases and the J gene lost 0 bases, with 15 bases spanning the gap. CDR3 length equals 17 residues. The germline V gene encodes CDR1 MDHEN and CDR2 SYDVKM. The CDR3 region is CASSLDLEGDSNQPQHF. The DNA of the CDR3 is TGTGCCAGCAGTTTGGACTTAGAGGGGGATAGCAATCAGCCCCAGCATTTT.

V usage is TRBV19 and J usage is TRBJ1-6; D is undetermined. CDR1 and CDR2 from the germline V gene are LNHDA and SQIVND (reference sequence). Trimming shortened V by 3 bases and J by 7 bases, and 10 bases separated the two germline ends. The CDR3 runs to 14 residues. For the CDR3, the DNA is TGTGCCAGTAGTATCGCAGGTAGCAATTCACCCCTCCACTTT. This gives the protein CASSIAGSNSPLHF.

The chain carries TRBV9 and TRBJ1-1; tentative D call: TRBD1 (5 bases). Per the germline V gene, CDR1 is SGDLS and CDR2 is YYNGEE. The CDR3 has 14 residues. Trimming took 4 bases from V and 6 from J, leaving 16 bases between them. CDR3 coding DNA: TGTGCCAGCAGCCCCTTCGTGGGGGGGGCTGAAGCTTTCTTT. This encodes CASSPFVGGAEAFF.

This clone has only one observation. The CDR3 region has the DNA TGTGCCAGCAGTTTATTCCGGAACACAGATACGCAGTATTTT. Protein product: CASSLFRNTDTQYF. The genes are TRBV27 and TRBJ2-3; no firm D call. This CDR3 is built from 14 residues. V shed 1 base and J shed 2 bases, with 7 bases lying between them. Germline CDR1 reads MNHEY; CDR2 reads SMNVEV (reference sequence).

The gene calls are TRBV20-1 and TRBJ1-1; no clear D gene. Germline V gene sequence: CDR1 DFQATT, CDR2 SNEGSKA (reference sequence). The CDR3 is 11 amino acids. The ends were cut back, 7 bases at V and 6 bases at J, with 12 bases in the middle. CDR3 nucleotide sequence: TGCAGTGTTATACAAGGCCCTGAAGCTTTCTTT. Encoded protein: CSVIQGPEAFF.

This chain links TRBV28 with TRBJ1-1, with unresolved D. CDR1 is MDHEN and CDR2 is SYDVKM in the germline V gene. The CDR3 contains 13 residues. Trimming took 5 bases from V and 2 from J, leaving 9 bases between them. The CDR3 DNA sequence: TGTGCCAGCAGTGGCCCAGGCAACACTGAAGCTTTCTTT. This codes for CASSGPGNTEAFF. Full variable domain (missing parts from reference TRBV28 and TRBJ1-1): DVKVTQSSRYLVKRTGEKVFLECVQDMDHENMFWYRQDPGLGLRLIYFSYDVKMKEKGDIPEGYSVSREKKERFSLILESASTNQTSMYLCASSGPGNTEAFFGQGTRLTVV.

The chain recombines TRBV19 with TRBJ1-1, with unresolved D. CDR1 and CDR2 from the germline V gene are LNHDA and SQIVND (reference sequence). The CDR3 extends over 14 amino acids. V lost 2 bases, J lost 4 bases, and 11 bases lay in between. CDR3 sequence reads: CASSIPGIGTEAFF. In nucleotides, the CDR3 is TGTGCCAGTAGTATACCCGGGATCGGCACTGAAGCTTTCTTT.

The DNA for the CDR3 is TGTGCCAGCAGCCTTGGACCCTATGAAAAACTGTTTTTT. Translation gives CASSLGPYEKLFF. V gene TRBV7-8 combines with J gene TRBJ1-4; no clear D gene. The CDR3 spans 13 residues. CDR1 and CDR2 (germline): SGHVS, FQNEAQ. The ends were cut back, 5 bases at V and 6 bases at J, with 10 bases in the middle.

This clone was seen a handful of times. This chain links TRBV28 with TRBJ1-4; the D gene is possibly TRBD1 (6 bases). CDR1 is MDHEN and CDR2 is SYDVKM in the germline V gene. The CDR3 has 18 amino acids. Between the trimmed V and J ends, which lost 2 bases and 8 bases, there was a span of 24 bases. The CDR3 sequence: CASSLAGGRGFQWEKLFF. CDR3 coding DNA: TGTGCCAGCAGTTTAGCGGGGGGCAGGGGATTTCAATGGGAAAAACTGTTTTTT.

This chain connects TRBV2 to TRBJ1-2, with 9 bases lining up with TRBD1. Germline lookup yields CDR1 SNHLY and CDR2 FYNNEI. The J segment lost 3 bases and the V segment lost 5 bases, leaving 4 bases of the junction unmatched. The CDR3 loop spans 14 amino acids. Here the CDR3 reads CASSNRGLYYGYTF. CDR3 coding DNA: TGTGCCAGCAGTAACAGGGGGCTCTACTATGGCTACACCTTC.

Here the CDR3 DNA reads TGTGCCAGCAGCTTAGTAGGGACAGGATCTTCAGATACGCAGTATTTT. Its protein product is CASSLVGTGSSDTQYF. This rearrangement joins TRBV7-6 to TRBJ2-3; 8 bases line up with TRBD1. V shed 1 base, J shed 4 bases, and the junction held 7 bases outside the gene matches. CDR1 and CDR2 (germline): SGHVS, FNYEAQ. This CDR3 contains 16 residues.

The chain is built from TRBV12-5 and TRBJ2-1; possible D gene TRBD2, 5 bases. V lost 5 bases to trimming and J lost 2 bases, with 13 bases between them. The CDR3 consists of 15 residues. CDR1 LGHNT and CDR2 FRNRAP come from the germline V gene. CDR3 nucleotide sequence: TGTGCTAGTGGTGAAAATGACTACCCCTACAATGAGCAGTTCTTC. This encodes CASGENDYPYNEQFF.

The chain joins TRBV9 to TRBJ2-3; no reliable D call. Germline loops: CDR1 SGDLS, CDR2 YYNGEE. CDR3 length: 12 residues. Trimming removed 0 bases from V and 6 bases from J, with 5 bases in between. DNA for the CDR3: TGTGCCAGCAGCGTAGCGGCGGATACGCAGTATTTT. As protein: CASSVAADTQYF.